This T cell receptor beta chain emerged from a study of T-cell reconstitution after alpha-beta-depleted transplantation in children. General observations from the study: About two months after transplant, alpha-beta T cells reportedly came from several hundred expanded graft clones.

Unique molecular identifiers were built into the TCRbeta library. TCRdb redid the calling of the PCR reads with MiXCR, one entry per CDR3 protein. Found here are about 980,000 distinct CDR3 sequences, around 30% of them singletons; the top ten hold about 28%. The V gene end was trimmed by 4 bases and the J gene end by 6 bases; junction bases not matched to a gene: 15. This CDR3 contains 17 residues. Germline V gene data show CDR1 as KGHSH and CDR2 as LQKENI. Concerning this clonotype itself: Antigen specificity is unknown.

The TCR comes from a boy in the first two years of life who had a stem cell transplant for SCID, so the T cells may come from the graft donor. The chain links TRBV18 to TRBJ2-3, with 8 bases fitting TRBD2. Specimen: PBMCs, mostly from graft donor cells, collected 360 days after TCRalphabeta/CD19-depleted stem cell transplant. CDR3 amino acids: CASSLRSLRGAMDTQYF. In DNA form, the CDR3 reads TGTGCCAGCTCACTCCGCAGTTTGCGGGGGGCGATGGATACGCAGTATTTT.